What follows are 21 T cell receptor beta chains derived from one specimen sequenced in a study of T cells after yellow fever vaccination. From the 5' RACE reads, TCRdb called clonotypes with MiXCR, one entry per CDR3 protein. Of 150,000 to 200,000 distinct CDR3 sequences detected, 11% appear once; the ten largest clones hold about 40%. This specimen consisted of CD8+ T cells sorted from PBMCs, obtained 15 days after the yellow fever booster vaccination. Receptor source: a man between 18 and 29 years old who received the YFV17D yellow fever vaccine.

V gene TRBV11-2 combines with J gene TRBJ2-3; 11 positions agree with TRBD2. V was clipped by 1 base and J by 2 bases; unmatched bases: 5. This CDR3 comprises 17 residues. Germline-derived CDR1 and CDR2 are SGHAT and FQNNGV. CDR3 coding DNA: TGTGCCAGCAGCTTAGTAGGGACTAGCGGTTACACAGATACGCAGTATTTT. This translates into CASSLVGTSGYTDTQYF.

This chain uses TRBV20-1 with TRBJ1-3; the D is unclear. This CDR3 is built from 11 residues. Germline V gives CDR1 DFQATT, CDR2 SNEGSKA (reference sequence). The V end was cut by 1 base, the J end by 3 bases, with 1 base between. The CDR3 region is CSARGGNTIYF. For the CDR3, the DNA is TGCAGTGCTAGAGGTGGAAACACCATATATTTT.

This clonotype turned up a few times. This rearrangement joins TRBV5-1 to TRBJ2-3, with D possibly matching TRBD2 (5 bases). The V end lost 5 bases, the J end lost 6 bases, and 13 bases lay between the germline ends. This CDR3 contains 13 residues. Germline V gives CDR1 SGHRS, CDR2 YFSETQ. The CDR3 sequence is CASSRGPHDTQYF. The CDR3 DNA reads TGCGCCAGCAGTCGCGGGCCACACGATACGCAGTATTTT.

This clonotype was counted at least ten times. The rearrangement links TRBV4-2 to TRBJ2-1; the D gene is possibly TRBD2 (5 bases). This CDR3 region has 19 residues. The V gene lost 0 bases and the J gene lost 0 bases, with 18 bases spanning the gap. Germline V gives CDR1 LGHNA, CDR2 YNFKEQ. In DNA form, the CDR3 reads TGTGCCAGCAGCCAAGAGTTTCAGCAGCGGATCAGCTCCTACAATGAGCAGTTCTTC. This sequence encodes CASSQEFQQRISSYNEQFF.

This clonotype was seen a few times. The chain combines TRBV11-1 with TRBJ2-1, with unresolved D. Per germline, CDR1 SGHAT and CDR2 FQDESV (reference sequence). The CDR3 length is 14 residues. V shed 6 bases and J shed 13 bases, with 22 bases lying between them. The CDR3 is CASSLLYRRDPQFF. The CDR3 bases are TGTGCCAGCAGTCTCTTATATCGACGAGATCCTCAGTTCTTC.

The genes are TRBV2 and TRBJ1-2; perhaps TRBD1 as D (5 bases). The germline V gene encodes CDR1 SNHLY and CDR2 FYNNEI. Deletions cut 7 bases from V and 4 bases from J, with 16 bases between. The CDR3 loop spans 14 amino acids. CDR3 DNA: TGTGCCAGCACCCCGTCGGGGGGTATCTATGGCTACACCTTC. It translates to CASTPSGGIYGYTF.

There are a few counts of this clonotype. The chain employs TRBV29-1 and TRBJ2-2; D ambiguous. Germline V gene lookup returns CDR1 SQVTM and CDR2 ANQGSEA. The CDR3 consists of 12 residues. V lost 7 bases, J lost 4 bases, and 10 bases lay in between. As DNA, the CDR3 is TGCAGCGCTTTTCGGAGCACCGGGGAGCTGTTTTTT. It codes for CSAFRSTGELFF.

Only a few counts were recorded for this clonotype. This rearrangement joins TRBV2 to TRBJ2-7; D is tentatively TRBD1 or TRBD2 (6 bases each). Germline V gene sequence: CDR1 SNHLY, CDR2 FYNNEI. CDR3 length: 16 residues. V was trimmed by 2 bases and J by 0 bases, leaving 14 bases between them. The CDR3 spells CASSEIGGTSSYEQYF. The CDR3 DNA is TGTGCCAGCAGTGAAATCGGAGGGACAAGCTCCTACGAGCAGTACTTC.

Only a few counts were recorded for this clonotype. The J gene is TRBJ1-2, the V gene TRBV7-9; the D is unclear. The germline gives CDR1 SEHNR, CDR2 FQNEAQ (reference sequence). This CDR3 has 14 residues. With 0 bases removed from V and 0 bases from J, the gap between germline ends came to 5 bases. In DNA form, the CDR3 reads TGTGCCAGCAGCTTAGCAGGATCTAACTATGGCTACACCTTC. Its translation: CASSLAGSNYGYTF.

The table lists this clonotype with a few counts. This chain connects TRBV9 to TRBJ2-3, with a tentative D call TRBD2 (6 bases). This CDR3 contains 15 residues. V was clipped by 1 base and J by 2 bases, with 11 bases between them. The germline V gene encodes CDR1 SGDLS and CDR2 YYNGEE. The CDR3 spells CASSVFAGYTDTQYF. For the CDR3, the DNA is TGTGCCAGCAGCGTATTCGCGGGATACACAGATACGCAGTATTTT.

The CDR3 here is CASSSAWGYTEAFF. CDR3 DNA sequence: TGTGCCAGCAGCTCGGCGTGGGGTTACACTGAAGCTTTCTTT. The chain has TRBV5-5 and TRBJ1-1; D unclear. Germline V gene data show CDR1 as SGHKS and CDR2 as YYEKEE (reference sequence). V shed 3 bases and J shed 3 bases, with 12 bases lying between them. The length of the CDR3 is 14 residues.

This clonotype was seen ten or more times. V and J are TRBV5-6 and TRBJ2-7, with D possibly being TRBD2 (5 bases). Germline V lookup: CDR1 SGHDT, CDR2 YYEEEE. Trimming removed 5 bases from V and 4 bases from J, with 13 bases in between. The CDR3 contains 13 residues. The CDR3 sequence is CASSLGDPYEQYF. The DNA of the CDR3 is TGTGCCAGCAGTCTGGGAGATCCGTACGAGCAGTACTTC.

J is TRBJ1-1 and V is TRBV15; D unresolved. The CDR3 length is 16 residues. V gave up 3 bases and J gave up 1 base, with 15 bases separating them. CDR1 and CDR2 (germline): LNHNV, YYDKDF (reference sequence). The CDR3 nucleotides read TGTGCCACCAGCAGGCAACCCTCCCGGGGGAACACTGAAGCTTTCTTT. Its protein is CATSRQPSRGNTEAFF.

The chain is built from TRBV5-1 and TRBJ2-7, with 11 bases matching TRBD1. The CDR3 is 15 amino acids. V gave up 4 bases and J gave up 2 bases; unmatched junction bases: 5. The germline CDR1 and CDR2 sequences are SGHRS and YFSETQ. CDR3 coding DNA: TGCGCCAGCAGCGGGGACAGGGGGAGGGCCTACGAGCAGTACGTC. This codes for CASSGDRGRAYEQYV.

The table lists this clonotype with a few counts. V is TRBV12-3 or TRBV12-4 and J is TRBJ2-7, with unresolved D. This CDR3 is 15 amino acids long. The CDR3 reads CTTVTRYVIGYEQYF. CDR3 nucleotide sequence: TGTACCACCGTTACTCGTTATGTTATCGGATACGAGCAGTACTTC.

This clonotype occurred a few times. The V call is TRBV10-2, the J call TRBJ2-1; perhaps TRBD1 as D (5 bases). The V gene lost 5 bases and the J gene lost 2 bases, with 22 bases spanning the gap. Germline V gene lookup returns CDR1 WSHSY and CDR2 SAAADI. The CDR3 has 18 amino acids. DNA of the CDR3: TGCGCCAGCAGTCGACAGCAGGGCATTACTGGCACCTACAATGAGCAGTTCTTC. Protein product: CASSRQQGITGTYNEQFF.

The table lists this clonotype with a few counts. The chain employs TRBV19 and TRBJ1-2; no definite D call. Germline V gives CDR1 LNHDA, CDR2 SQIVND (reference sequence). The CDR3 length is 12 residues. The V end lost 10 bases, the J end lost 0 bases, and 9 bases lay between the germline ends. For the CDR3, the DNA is TGTGCCACTGGGCCACCTAACTATGGCTACACCTTC. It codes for CATGPPNYGYTF.

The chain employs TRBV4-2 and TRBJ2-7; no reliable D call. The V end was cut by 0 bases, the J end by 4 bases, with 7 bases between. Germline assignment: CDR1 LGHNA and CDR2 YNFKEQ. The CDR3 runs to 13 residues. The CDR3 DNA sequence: TGTGCCAGCAGCCAAGATTGGGGATACGAGCAGTACGTC. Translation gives CASSQDWGYEQYV.

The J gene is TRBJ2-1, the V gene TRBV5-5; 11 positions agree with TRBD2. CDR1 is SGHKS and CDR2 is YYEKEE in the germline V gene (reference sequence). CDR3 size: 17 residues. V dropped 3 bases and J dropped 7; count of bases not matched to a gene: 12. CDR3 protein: CASSSLSGGAKRNEQFF. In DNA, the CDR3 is TGTGCCAGCAGCTCCCTTAGCGGGGGGGCTAAGAGGAATGAGCAGTTCTTC.

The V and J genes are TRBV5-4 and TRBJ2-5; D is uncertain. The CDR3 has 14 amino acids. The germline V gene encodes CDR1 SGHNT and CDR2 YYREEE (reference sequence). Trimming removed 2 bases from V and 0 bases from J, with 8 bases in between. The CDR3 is CASSLNVDQETQYF. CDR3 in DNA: TGTGCCAGCAGCTTAAACGTTGACCAAGAGACCCAGTACTTC.

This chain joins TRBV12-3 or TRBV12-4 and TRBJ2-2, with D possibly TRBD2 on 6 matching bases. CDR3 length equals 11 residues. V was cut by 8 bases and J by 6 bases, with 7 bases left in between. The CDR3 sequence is CASWEAGELFF. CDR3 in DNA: TGTGCCAGCTGGGAGGCCGGGGAGCTGTTTTTT.